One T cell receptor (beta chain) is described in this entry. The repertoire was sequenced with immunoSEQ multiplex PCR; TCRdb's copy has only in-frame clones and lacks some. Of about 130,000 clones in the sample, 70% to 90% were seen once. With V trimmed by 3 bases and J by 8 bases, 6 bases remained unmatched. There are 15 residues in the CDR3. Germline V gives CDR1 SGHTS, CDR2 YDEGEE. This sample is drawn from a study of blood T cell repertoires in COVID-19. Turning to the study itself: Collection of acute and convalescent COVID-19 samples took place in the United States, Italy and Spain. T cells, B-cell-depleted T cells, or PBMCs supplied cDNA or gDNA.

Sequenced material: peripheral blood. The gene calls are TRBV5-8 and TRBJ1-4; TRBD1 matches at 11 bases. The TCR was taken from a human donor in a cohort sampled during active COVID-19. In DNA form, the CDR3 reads TGTGCCAGCAGCTCGCCGGACAGGGGGCAGGAAAAACTGTTTTTT. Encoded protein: CASSSPDRGQEKLFF.